The clone carrying this TCR beta chain was detected ten times or more. The antigen remains undetermined. The CDR3 consists of 17 residues. V trimming: 0 bases; J trimming: 2 bases; junction bases outside the gene matches: 5. The germline V gene has CDR1 SQVTM and CDR2 ANQGSEA. This specimen comes from a study of T-cell reconstitution after alpha-beta-depleted transplantation in children. General observations from the study: At one year after transplant, newly produced T cells mostly accounted for T-cell counts and diversity. Two months or so post-transplant, alpha-beta T cells reportedly derived from several hundred expanded graft clones. At day 60, the high TCRbeta diversity found in some patients originated from recipient T cells and thymic progenitors that had survived.

Researchers prepared the TCRbeta library using unique molecular identifiers, the study reports. TCRdb processed the PCR reads anew with MiXCR; each CDR3 protein has one entry. The table shows 200,000 to 250,000 distinct CDR3 sequences, with roughly 7% occurring only once. Sample: PBMCs, taken before TCRalphabeta/CD19-depleted stem cell transplant. The receptor was isolated from a boy aged 2 to 10 with acute lymphoblastic leukemia, due to receive a stem cell transplant. V usage is TRBV29-1 and J usage is TRBJ2-1; 12 nucleotides line up with TRBD2. This CDR3 is CSVEDRASGRAYNEQFF. CDR3 nucleotides: TGCAGCGTTGAAGATCGGGCTAGCGGGAGGGCCTACAATGAGCAGTTCTTC.